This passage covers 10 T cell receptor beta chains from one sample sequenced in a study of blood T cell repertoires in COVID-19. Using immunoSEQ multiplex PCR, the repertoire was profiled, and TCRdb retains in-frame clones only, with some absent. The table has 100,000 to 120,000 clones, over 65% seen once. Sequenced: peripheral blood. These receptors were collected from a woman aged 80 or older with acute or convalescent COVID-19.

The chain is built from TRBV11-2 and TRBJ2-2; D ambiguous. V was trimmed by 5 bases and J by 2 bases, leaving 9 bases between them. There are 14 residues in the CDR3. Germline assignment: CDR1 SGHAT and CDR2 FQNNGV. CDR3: CASSLGANTGELFF. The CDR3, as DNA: TGTGCCAGCAGCCTAGGAGCCAACACCGGGGAGCTGTTTTTT.

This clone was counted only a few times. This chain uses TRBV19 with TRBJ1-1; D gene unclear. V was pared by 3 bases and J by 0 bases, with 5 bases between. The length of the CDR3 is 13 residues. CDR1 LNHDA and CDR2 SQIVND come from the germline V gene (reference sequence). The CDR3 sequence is CASSIIMNTEAFF. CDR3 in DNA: TGTGCCAGTAGTATTATTATGAACACTGAAGCTTTCTTT.

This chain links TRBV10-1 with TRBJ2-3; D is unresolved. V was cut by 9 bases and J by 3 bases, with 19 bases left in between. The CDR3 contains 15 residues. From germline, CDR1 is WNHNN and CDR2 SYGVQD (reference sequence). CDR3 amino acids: CASSSTARGTDTQYF. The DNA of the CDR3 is TGCGCCAGTTCCTCGACGGCCCGAGGTACAGATACGCAGTATTTT.

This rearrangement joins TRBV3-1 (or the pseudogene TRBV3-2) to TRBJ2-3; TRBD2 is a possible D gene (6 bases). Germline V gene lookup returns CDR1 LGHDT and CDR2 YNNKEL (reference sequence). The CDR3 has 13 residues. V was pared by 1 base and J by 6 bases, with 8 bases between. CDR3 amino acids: CASSQGEVDTQYF. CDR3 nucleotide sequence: TGTGCCAGCAGCCAAGGGGAGGTGGATACGCAGTATTTT.

CDR3 sequence reads: CASSYRDRGLYTEAFF. For the CDR3, the DNA is TGCGCCAGCAGCTACCGGGACAGGGGGCTTTACACTGAAGCTTTCTTT. This chain connects TRBV10-2 to TRBJ1-1, with 12 bases matching TRBD1. Germline trimming cut 6 bases from V and 3 bases from J; bases unmatched to any gene: 8. The CDR3 is 16 residues long. Per germline, CDR1 WSHSY and CDR2 SAAADI.

The CDR3 DNA is TGTGCCAGCAGTCAGGGGGGAGTGAGTAGTGAGCAGTTCTTC. Translated: CASSQGGVSSEQFF. V gene TRBV6-4 combines with J gene TRBJ2-1; tentatively, D is TRBD1 (7 bases). This CDR3 has 14 residues. V was shortened by 5 bases and J by 9 bases, with 17 bases between the two germline ends. The V gene's germline CDR1 is MRHNA and CDR2 SNTAGT.

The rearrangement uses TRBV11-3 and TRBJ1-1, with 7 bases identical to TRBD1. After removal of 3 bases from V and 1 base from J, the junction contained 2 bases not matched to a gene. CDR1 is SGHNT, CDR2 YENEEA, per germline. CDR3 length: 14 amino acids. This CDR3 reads CASSFGTANTEAFF. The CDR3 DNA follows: TGTGCCAGCAGCTTCGGGACAGCGAACACTGAAGCTTTCTTT.

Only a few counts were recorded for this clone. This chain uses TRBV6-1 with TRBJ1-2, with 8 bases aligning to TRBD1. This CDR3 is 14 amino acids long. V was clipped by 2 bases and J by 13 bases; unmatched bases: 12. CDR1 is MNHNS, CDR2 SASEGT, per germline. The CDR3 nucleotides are TGTGCCAGCAGTGAACTTTGGACAGGGAAGTCTGGCACCTTC. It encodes CASSELWTGKSGTF.

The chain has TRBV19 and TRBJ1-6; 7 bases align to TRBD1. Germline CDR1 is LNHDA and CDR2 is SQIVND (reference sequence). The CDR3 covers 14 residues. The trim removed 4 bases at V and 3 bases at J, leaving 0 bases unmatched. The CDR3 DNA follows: TGTGCCAGTAGTAGGGACAGCTATAATTCACCCCTCCACTTT. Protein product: CASSRDSYNSPLHF.

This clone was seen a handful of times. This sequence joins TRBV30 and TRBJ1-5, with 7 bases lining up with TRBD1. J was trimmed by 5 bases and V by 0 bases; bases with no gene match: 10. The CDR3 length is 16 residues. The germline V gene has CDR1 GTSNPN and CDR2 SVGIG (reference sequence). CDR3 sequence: CAWSVPGGQVDQPQHF. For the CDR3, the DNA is TGTGCCTGGAGTGTACCAGGGGGGCAGGTCGATCAGCCCCAGCATTTT.